This entry describes one TCR beta chain. The data derive from a study of blood T cell repertoires in COVID-19. In the study overall: Samples representing acute and convalescent COVID-19 were sourced from the United States, Italy and Spain. In each case, the material was cDNA or gDNA derived from T cells, B-cell-depleted T cells, or PBMCs.

CDR3 size: 14 residues. Germline assignment: CDR1 LNHDA and CDR2 SQIVND (reference sequence). V was trimmed by 3 bases and J by 0 bases, leaving 9 bases between them. Authors' data handling: Cell counts per sample came from amplifying reference gene primers. This table comes from immunoSEQ multiplex PCR, and its TCRdb copy is limited to in-frame clones, with some not included. V, J and clone size were drawn from that table, and D and trimming were deduced from the DNA. The data hold 200,000 to 250,000 clones, with around four fifths observed a single time. The J gene is TRBJ2-7, the V gene TRBV19, with D perhaps matching TRBD2 (6 bases). Sequencing input: peripheral blood. This clonotype was sampled from an elderly woman with active or convalescent COVID-19. As DNA, the CDR3 is TGTGCCAGTAGTATCCGGAGGGGCTCCTACGAGCAGTACTTC. Translated, it gives CASSIRRGSYEQYF.